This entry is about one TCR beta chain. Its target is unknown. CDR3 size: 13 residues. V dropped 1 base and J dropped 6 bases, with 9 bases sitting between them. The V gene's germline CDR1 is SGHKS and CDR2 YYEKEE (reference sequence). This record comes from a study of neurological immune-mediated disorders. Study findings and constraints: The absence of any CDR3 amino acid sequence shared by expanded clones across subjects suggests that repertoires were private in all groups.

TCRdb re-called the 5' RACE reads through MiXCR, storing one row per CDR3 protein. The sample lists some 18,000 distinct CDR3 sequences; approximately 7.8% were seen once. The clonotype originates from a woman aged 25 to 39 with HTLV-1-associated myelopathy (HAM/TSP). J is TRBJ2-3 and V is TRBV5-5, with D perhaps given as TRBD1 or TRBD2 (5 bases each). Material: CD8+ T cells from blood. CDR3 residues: CASSLYWGDTQYF. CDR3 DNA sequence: TGTGCCAGCAGCTTGTACTGGGGGGATACGCAGTATTTT.